The rows below give T cell receptor beta chains drawn from one sample of a study of technical replicates of blood from a few donors. TCRdb keeps only in-frame clones here, not all; method: immunoSEQ multiplex PCR. This sample has around 70,000 clones, with approximately 95% found just once. The sequenced material came from T cells isolated from PBMCs. These receptors were obtained from a human donor in good health. Both conserved end residues are part of each CDR3. Each record gives: V gene, D gene, CDR3 length, clone size, J gene, CDR3 protein, CDR3 DNA. A D gene is named only where the DNA matches it firmly. Clone size appears in some rows only: once, few, many, or a class for an expanded clone.

V: TRBV13
D: -
length: 15
size: -
J: TRBJ1-1
CDR3: CASSIGGLVNTEAFF
DNA: TGTGCCAGCAGCATAGGGGGGCTTGTGAACACTGAAGCTTTCTTT

V: TRBV11-2
D: TRBD1
length: 16
size: -
J: TRBJ2-7
CDR3: CASSLGGPGQSYEQYF
DNA: TGTGCCAGCAGCTTAGGGGGACCGGGACAGTCCTACGAGCAGTACTTC

V: TRBV23-1
D: -
length: 19
size: -
J: TRBJ1-3
CDR3: CASSQRVELAPHSGNTIYF
DNA: TGCGCCAGCAGTCAGCGGGTGGAGCTGGCCCCTCACTCTGGAAACACCATATATTTT

V: TRBV5-1
D: -
length: 14
size: -
J: TRBJ2-3
CDR3: CASSFSSGTDTQYF
DNA: TGCGCCAGCAGCTTCTCTAGCGGCACAGATACGCAGTATTTT

V: TRBV5-1
D: -
length: 12
size: -
J: TRBJ2-3
CDR3: CASSLSTDTQYF
DNA: TGCGCCAGCAGTCTTAGTACAGATACGCAGTATTTT

V: TRBV29-1
D: TRBD1
length: 14
size: -
J: TRBJ2-3
CDR3: CSVVTGGSPDTQYF
DNA: TGCAGCGTGGTGACAGGGGGCAGCCCAGATACGCAGTATTTT

V: TRBV7-9
D: -
length: 13
size: -
J: TRBJ1-1
CDR3: CASSPIWTDEAFF
DNA: TGTGCCAGCAGCCCAATCTGGACAGATGAAGCTTTCTTT

V: TRBV29-1
D: -
length: 11
size: -
J: TRBJ2-1
CDR3: CSVDRVGEQFF
DNA: TGCAGCGTTGACAGGGTGGGTGAGCAGTTCTTC

V: TRBV9
D: -
length: 13
size: -
J: TRBJ2-2
CDR3: CASSVATGGELFF
DNA: TGTGCCAGCAGCGTAGCTACGGGCGGGGAGCTGTTTTTT

V: TRBV29-1
D: TRBD2
length: 13
size: -
J: TRBJ2-5
CDR3: CSALKTGGETQYF
DNA: TGCAGCGCCTTAAAAACCGGGGGGGAGACCCAGTACTTC

V: TRBV18
D: TRBD1
length: 16
size: -
J: TRBJ2-7
CDR3: CASSPSTGPSGYEQYF
DNA: TGTGCCAGCTCACCATCGACAGGGCCCTCGGGCTACGAGCAGTACTTC

V: TRBV29-1
D: -
length: 14
size: -
J: TRBJ2-1
CDR3: CSVPTSRHYNEQFF
DNA: TGCAGCGTACCGACTAGTCGGCACTACAATGAGCAGTTCTTC

V: TRBV6-5
D: -
length: 14
size: once
J: TRBJ2-7
CDR3: CASSYLSGSYEQYF
DNA: TGTGCCAGCAGTTACCTCTCGGGGTCCTACGAGCAGTACTTC

V: TRBV2
D: -
length: 14
size: -
J: TRBJ1-5
CDR3: CASSDAIPNQPQHF
DNA: TGTGCCAGCAGTGATGCGATCCCCAATCAGCCCCAGCATTTT

V: TRBV28
D: TRBD2
length: 16
size: -
J: TRBJ2-7
CDR3: CASSRETSGANYEQYF
DNA: TGTGCCAGCAGCCGCGAGACTAGCGGGGCCAACTACGAGCAGTACTTC

V: TRBV2
D: TRBD2
length: 15
size: -
J: TRBJ2-1
CDR3: CASTEGIAGYNEQFF
DNA: TGTGCCAGCACCGAAGGAATAGCGGGGTACAATGAGCAGTTCTTC

V: TRBV5-4
D: TRBD2
length: 13
size: once
J: TRBJ2-1
CDR3: CASSLGGFNEQFF
DNA: TGTGCCAGCAGTCTGGGGGGGTTTAATGAGCAGTTCTTC

V: TRBV5-3
D: -
length: 15
size: -
J: TRBJ2-7
CDR3: CARSGARDSSYEQYF
DNA: TGTGCCAGAAGTGGGGCCAGGGATAGCTCCTACGAGCAGTACTTC

V: TRBV7-6
D: -
length: 14
size: -
J: TRBJ2-7
CDR3: CASSLGQGNYEQYF
DNA: TGTGCCAGCAGCTTAGGCCAGGGTAACTACGAGCAGTACTTC

V: TRBV28
D: TRBD1
length: 14
size: -
J: TRBJ2-4
CDR3: CASRTTGTLYIQYF
DNA: TGTGCCAGCAGGACGACAGGGACCCTTTACATTCAGTACTTC

V: TRBV6-5
D: TRBD1
length: 13
size: -
J: TRBJ1-1
CDR3: CASSRGTGVEAFF
DNA: TGTGCCAGCAGCCGCGGGACAGGGGTGGAAGCTTTCTTT

V: TRBV5-1
D: -
length: 14
size: -
J: TRBJ2-7
CDR3: CASHHPGVSYEQYF
DNA: TGCGCCAGCCACCATCCCGGGGTCTCCTACGAGCAGTACTTC

V: TRBV13
D: TRBD1
length: 16
size: -
J: TRBJ2-1
CDR3: CASSEWDRAQYHEQFF
DNA: TGTGCCAGCAGCGAGTGGGACAGGGCGCAATATCATGAGCAGTTCTTC

V: TRBV6-1
D: TRBD1
length: 18
size: -
J: TRBJ1-3
CDR3: CASSDAYGGQGSGNTIYF
DNA: TGTGCCAGCAGTGATGCGTACGGGGGACAGGGGTCTGGAAACACCATATATTTT

V: TRBV25-1
D: -
length: 14
size: -
J: TRBJ2-4
CDR3: CASTDSFSKNIQYF
DNA: TGTGCCAGCACCGACAGCTTCTCCAAAAACATTCAGTACTTC

V: TRBV10-1
D: TRBD1
length: 16
size: -
J: TRBJ2-3
CDR3: CASSDPGQGITDTQYF
DNA: TGCGCCAGCAGTGATCCGGGACAGGGTATCACAGATACGCAGTATTTT

V: TRBV19
D: -
length: 13
size: -
J: TRBJ2-5
CDR3: CASSPGALETQYF
DNA: TGTGCCAGTAGTCCAGGGGCCTTGGAGACCCAGTACTTC

V: TRBV27
D: -
length: 15
size: -
J: TRBJ2-7
CDR3: CASSLSFRPLYEQYF
DNA: TGTGCCAGCAGTTTATCGTTCAGGCCCCTCTACGAGCAGTACTTC

V: TRBV19
D: -
length: 13
size: -
J: TRBJ1-4
CDR3: CASKGQGGEKLFF
DNA: TGTGCCAGTAAAGGGCAGGGCGGTGAAAAACTGTTTTTT

V: TRBV11-3
D: -
length: 15
size: once
J: TRBJ1-1
CDR3: CASSLGPSGNTEAFF
DNA: TGTGCCAGCAGCTTGGGGCCTTCGGGGAACACTGAAGCTTTCTTT

V: TRBV7-9
D: -
length: 13
size: once
J: TRBJ2-3
CDR3: CASIALYGLSQYF
DNA: TGTGCCAGCATCGCCCTCTATGGGCTCTCGCAGTATTTT

V: TRBV5-4
D: TRBD1
length: 16
size: -
J: TRBJ1-1
CDR3: CASSSNGDSVNTEAFF
DNA: TGTGCCAGCAGCTCTAATGGGGACAGTGTGAACACTGAAGCTTTCTTT

V: TRBV1
D: -
length: 17
size: -
J: TRBJ2-4
CDR3: CTSSQDLGWRVKNIQYF
DNA: TGCACCAGCAGCCAAGATCTAGGGTGGCGGGTCAAAAACATTCAGTACTTC

V: TRBV11-2
D: TRBD1
length: 14
size: -
J: TRBJ2-2
CDR3: CASSYTGETGELFF
DNA: TGTGCCAGCAGCTATACAGGGGAAACCGGGGAGCTGTTTTTT